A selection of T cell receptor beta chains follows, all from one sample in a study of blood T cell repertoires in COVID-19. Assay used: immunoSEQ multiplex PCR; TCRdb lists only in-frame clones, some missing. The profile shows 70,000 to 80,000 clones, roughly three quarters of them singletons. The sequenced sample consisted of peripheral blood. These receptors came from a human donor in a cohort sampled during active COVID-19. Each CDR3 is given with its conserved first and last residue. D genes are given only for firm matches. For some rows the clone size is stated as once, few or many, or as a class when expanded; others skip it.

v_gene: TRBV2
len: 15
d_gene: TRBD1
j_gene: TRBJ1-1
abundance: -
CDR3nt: TGTGCCAGCAGTGATTTATGGACAGGGGGCACTGAAGCTTTCTTT
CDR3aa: CASSDLWTGGTEAFF

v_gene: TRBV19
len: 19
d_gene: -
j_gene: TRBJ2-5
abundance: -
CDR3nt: TGTGCCAGTAGTATCGGAGGCGGGCGCGGCGGAAGTTTCCAAGAGACCCAGTACTTC
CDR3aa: CASSIGGGRGGSFQETQYF

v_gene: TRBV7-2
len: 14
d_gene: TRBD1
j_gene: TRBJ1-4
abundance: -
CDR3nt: TGTGCCAGCAGCAATGGACAGGGTAGAGAAAAACTGTTTTTT
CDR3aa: CASSNGQGREKLFF

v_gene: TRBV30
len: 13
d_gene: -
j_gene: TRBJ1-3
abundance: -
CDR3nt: TGTGCCTGGAGCAGGGCGTATGGAAACACCATATATTTT
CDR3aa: CAWSRAYGNTIYF

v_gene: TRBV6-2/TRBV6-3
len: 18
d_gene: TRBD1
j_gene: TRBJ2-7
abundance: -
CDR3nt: TGTGCCAGCAGTTACTCGCCGGGACAGGGGGCAAGGAGTTACGAGCAGTACTTC
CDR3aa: CASSYSPGQGARSYEQYF

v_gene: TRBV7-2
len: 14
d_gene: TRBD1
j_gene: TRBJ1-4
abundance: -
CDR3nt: TGTGCCAGCAGCTTATTCAGGGGGCGAGAAAAACTGTTTTTT
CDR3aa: CASSLFRGREKLFF

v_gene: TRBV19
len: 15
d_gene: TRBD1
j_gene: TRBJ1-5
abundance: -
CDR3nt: TGTGCCAGTAACCCGACAGGGTGGAGCAATCAGCCCCAGCATTTT
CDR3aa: CASNPTGWSNQPQHF

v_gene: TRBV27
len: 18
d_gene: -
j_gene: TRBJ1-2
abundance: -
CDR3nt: TGTGCCAGCAGTCCAACGGGGGGATGGGACGGGATGAGGTATGGCTACACCTTC
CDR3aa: CASSPTGGWDGMRYGYTF

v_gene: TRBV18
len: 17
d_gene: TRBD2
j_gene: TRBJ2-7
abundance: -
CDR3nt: TGTGCCAGCTCACCCACGGGGGGGTGGTCCCGTTACTACGAGCAGTACTTC
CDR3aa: CASSPTGGWSRYYEQYF

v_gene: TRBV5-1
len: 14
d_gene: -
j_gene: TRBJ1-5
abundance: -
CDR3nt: TGCGCCAGCAGACAATCGGAAGGGGCCCAGCCCCAGCATTTT
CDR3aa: CASRQSEGAQPQHF

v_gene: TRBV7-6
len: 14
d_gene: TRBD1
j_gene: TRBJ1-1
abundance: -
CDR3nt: TGTGCCAGCAGCACCAGACAGGGAAACACTGAAGCTTTCTTT
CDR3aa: CASSTRQGNTEAFF

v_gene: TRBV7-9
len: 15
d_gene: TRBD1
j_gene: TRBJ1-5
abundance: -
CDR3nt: TGTGCCAGCAGCTGGGGGACAGGGGTAGATCAGCCCCAGCATTTT
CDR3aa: CASSWGTGVDQPQHF

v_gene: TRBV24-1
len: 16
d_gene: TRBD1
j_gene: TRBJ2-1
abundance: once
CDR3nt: TGTGCCACCAGTGATTTGGGGCAGGGGGCTCACAATGAGCAGTTCTTC
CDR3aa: CATSDLGQGAHNEQFF

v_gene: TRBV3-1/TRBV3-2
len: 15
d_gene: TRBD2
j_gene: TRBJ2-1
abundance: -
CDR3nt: TGTGCCAGCAGCCCGGGACTAGCGAACTACAATGAGCAGTTCTTC
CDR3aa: CASSPGLANYNEQFF

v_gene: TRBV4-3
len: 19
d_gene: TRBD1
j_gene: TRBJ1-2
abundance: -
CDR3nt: TGCGCCAGCAGCCAAGAACTATGGGACAGGGATTGGGCGGGGTATGGCTACACCTTC
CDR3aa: CASSQELWDRDWAGYGYTF

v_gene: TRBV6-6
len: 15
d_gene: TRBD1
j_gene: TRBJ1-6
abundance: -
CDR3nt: TGTGCCAGCAGCTCCGGGACAGGGAGCAATTCACCCCTCCACTTT
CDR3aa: CASSSGTGSNSPLHF

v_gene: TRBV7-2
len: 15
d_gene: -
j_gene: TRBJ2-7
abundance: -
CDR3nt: TGTGCCAGCAGCTCGCCCACAGGCTACACCTACGAGCAGTACTTC
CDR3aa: CASSSPTGYTYEQYF

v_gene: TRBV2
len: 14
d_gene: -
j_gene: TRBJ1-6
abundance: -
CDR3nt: TGTGCCAGCAGCCGGGACGGGAGTATTTCACCCCTCCACTTT
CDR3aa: CASSRDGSISPLHF

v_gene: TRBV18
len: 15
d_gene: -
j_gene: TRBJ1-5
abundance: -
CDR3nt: TGTGCCAGCTCACCAACGGATGGAGGGAATCAGCCCCAGCATTTT
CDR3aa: CASSPTDGGNQPQHF

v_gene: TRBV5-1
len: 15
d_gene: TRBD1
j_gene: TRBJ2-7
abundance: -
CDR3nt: TGCGCCAGCAGAGTTTCGGACAGGGCCCACTACGAGCAGTACTTC
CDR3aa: CASRVSDRAHYEQYF

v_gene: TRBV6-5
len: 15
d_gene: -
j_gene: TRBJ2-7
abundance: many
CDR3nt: TGTGCCAGCAGTTACGGCCCTAGAGGCTCCTACGAGCAGTACTTC
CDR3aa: CASSYGPRGSYEQYF

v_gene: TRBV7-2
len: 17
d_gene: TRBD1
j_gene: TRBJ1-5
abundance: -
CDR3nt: TGTGCCAGCAGCCGGACAGGGGGCTACACCAGCAATCAGCCCCAGCATTTT
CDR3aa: CASSRTGGYTSNQPQHF

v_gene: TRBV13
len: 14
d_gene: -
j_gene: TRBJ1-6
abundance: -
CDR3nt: TGTGCCAGCAGCTTAGGCAGGGAAGGCTCACCCCTCCACTTT
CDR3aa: CASSLGREGSPLHF

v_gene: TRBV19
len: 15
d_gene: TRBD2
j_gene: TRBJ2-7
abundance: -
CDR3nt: TGTGCCAGTAACCCCGGCGGGGGTCCTACCTACGAGCAGTACTTC
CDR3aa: CASNPGGGPTYEQYF

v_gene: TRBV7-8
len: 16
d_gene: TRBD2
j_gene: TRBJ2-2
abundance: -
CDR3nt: TGTGCCAGCAGCTTCTTTAGCGGGAGAAGTACCGGGGAGCTGTTTTTT
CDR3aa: CASSFFSGRSTGELFF

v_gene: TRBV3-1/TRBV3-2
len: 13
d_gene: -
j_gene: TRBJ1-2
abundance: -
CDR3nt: TGTGCCAGCAGCCCGCGGCTAAACTATGGCTACACCTTC
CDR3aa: CASSPRLNYGYTF

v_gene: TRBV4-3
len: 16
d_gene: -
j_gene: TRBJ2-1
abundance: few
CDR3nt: TGCGCCAGCAGCCAAGAAATACTAGCCCGATACAATGAGCAGTTCTTC
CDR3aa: CASSQEILARYNEQFF

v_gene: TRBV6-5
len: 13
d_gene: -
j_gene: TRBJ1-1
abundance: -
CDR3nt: TGTGCCAGCAGTAAACAGGGTCACACTGAAGCTTTCTTT
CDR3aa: CASSKQGHTEAFF

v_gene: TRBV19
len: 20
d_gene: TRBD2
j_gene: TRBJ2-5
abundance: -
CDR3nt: TGTGCCAGTAGCCCTCGGGCTAGCGGGGGGACTCTTCCCGGAGGGGAGACCCAGTACTTC
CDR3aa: CASSPRASGGTLPGGETQYF

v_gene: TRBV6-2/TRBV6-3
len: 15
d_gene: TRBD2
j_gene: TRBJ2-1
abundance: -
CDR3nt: TGTGCCAGCAGTTACAGGTTAGCGGGGGGGCATGAGCAGTTCTTC
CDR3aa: CASSYRLAGGHEQFF

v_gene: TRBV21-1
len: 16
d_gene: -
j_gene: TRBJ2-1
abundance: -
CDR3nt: TGTGCCAGCAGCAGGTCCGGGACTCCGAAAGACAATGAGCAGTTCTTC
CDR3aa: CASSRSGTPKDNEQFF

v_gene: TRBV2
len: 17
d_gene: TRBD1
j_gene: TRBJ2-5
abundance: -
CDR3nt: TGTGCCAGCAGTGAATCGGGTTTTAGGACCAGGGGGGAGACCCAGTACTTC
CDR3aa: CASSESGFRTRGETQYF

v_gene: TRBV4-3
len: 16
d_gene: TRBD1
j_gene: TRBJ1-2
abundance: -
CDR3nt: TGCGCCAGCAGCCAAGATATCACAGGGGTTACCTATGGCTACACCTTC
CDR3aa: CASSQDITGVTYGYTF

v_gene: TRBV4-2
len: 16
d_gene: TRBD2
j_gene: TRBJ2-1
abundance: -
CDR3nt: TGTGCCAGCAGCCAAGATATGGCGGGGGGGCCGTCTGAGCAGTTCTTC
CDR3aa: CASSQDMAGGPSEQFF

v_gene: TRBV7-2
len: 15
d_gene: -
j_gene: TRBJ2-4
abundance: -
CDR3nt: TGTGCCAGCAGACCTCCGGCTCCAGGGATAAACATTCAGTACTTC
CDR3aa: CASRPPAPGINIQYF

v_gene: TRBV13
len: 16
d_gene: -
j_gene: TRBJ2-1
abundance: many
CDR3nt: TGTGCCAGCAGTCCAGGAGGGGGCCAAGGCTACAATGAGCAGTTCTTC
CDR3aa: CASSPGGGQGYNEQFF

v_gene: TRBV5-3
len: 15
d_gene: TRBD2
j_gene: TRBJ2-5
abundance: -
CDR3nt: TGTGCCAGAAGCTTGAGACTAGCGGGAGGGGAGACCCAGTACTTC
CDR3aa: CARSLRLAGGETQYF

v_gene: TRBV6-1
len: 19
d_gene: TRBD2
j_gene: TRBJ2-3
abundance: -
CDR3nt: TGTGCCAGCAGTGAAAACCTGGCCGGGAGCGGGAGATTGACAGATACGCAGTATTTT
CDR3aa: CASSENLAGSGRLTDTQYF

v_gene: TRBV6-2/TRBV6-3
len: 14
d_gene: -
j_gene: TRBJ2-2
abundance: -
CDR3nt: TGTGCCAGCAGACCTGGACAGAACACCGGGGAGCTGTTTTTT
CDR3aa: CASRPGQNTGELFF

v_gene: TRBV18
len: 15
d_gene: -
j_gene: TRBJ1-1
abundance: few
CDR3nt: TGTGCCAGCTCACCAAAAACGGGGGAAGGGACTGAAGCTTTCTTT
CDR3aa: CASSPKTGEGTEAFF

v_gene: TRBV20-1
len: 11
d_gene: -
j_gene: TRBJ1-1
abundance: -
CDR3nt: TGCAGTGCTCCCACGGGGACTGAAGCTTTCTTT
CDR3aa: CSAPTGTEAFF

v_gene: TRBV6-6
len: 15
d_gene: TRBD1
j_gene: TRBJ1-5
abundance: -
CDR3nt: TGTGCCAGCAGTTACAAAACAGGGGACAATCAGCCCCAGCATTTT
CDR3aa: CASSYKTGDNQPQHF

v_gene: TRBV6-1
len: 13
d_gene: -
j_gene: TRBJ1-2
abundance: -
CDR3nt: TGTGCCAGCAGTGAAAACAGGCACGGTGGCTACACCTTC
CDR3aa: CASSENRHGGYTF

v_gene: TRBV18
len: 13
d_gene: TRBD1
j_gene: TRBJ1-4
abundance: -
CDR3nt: TGTGCCAGCTCCAGGACAGGGCCCGAAAAACTGTTTTTT
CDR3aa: CASSRTGPEKLFF

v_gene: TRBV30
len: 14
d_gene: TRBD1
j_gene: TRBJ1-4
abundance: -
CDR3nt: TGTGCCTGGAGTCCGGACAGGGGGCGAGAAAAACTGTTTTTT
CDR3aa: CAWSPDRGREKLFF

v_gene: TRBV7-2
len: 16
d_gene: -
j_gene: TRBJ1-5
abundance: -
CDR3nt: TGTGCCAGCAGCTTAAAGCCCAGGGGAGACAATCAGCCCCAGCATTTT
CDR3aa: CASSLKPRGDNQPQHF